This T cell receptor (beta chain) was sequenced during a study of control samples from healthy donors and cancer patients. TCRdb's copy holds only in-frame clones and misses some; the assay was immunoSEQ multiplex PCR. The sample has around 100,000 clones; roughly 89% are singletons. Sequenced material: blood. The TCR comes from a human donor in good health. The donor label of this sample is uncertain.

CDR3 nucleotide sequence: TGTGCCAGCAGCCCCAACCTCGGGGACACTGAAGCTTTCTTT. Its translation: CASSPNLGDTEAFF. V usage is TRBV7-9 and J usage is TRBJ1-1; D is ambiguous. V was shortened by 5 bases and J by 3 bases, with 13 bases between the two germline ends. CDR3 length equals 14 residues. Germline values: CDR1 SEHNR, CDR2 FQNEAQ (reference sequence).